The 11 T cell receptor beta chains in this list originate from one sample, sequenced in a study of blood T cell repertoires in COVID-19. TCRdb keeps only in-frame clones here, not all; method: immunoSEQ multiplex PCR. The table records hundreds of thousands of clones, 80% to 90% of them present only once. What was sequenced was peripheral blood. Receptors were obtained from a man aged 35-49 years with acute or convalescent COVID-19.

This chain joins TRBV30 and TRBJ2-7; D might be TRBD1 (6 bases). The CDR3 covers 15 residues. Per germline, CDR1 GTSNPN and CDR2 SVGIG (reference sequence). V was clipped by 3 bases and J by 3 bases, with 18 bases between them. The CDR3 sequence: CAWRPLTGRGYEQYF. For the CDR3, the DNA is TGTGCCTGGAGACCTCTAACGGGCAGGGGCTACGAGCAGTACTTC.

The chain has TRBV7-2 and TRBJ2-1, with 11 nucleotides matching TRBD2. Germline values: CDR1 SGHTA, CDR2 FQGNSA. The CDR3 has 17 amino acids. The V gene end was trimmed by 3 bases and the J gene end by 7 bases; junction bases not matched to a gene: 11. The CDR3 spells CASSLSQLAGVGNEQFF. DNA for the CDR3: TGTGCCAGCAGCTTGTCCCAACTAGCGGGAGTCGGTAATGAGCAGTTCTTC.

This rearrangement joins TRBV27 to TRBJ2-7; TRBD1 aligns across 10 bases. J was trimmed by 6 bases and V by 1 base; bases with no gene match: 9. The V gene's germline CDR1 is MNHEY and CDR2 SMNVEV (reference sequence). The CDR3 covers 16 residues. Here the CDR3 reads CASSLLAGQGNGEQYF. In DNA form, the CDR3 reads TGTGCCAGCAGTTTATTAGCGGGACAGGGGAACGGCGAGCAGTACTTC.

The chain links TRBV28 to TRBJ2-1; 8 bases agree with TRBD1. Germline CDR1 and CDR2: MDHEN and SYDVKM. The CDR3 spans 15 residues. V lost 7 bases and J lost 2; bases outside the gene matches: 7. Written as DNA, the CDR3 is TGTGCCAGCAACCTACAGGGGGAGCCCTACAATGAGCAGTTCTTC. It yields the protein CASNLQGEPYNEQFF.

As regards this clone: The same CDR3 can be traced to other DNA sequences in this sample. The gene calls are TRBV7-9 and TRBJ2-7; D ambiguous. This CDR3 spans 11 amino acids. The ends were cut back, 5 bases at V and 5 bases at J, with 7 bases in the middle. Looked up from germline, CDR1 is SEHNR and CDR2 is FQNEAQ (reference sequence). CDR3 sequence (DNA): TGTGCCAGCAGCCGAGCCAACGAGCAGTACTTC. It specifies CASSRANEQYF. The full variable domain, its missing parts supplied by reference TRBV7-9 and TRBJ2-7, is DTGVSQNPRHKITKRGQNVTFRCDPISEHNRLYWYRQTLGQGPEFLTYFQNEAQLEKSRLLSDRFSAERPKGSFSTLEIQRTEQGDSAMYLCASSRANEQYFGPGTRLTVT.

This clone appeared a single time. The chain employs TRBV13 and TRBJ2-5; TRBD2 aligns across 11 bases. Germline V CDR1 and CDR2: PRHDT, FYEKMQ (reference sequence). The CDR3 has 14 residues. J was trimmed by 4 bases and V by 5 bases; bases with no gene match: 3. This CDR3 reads CASSATSGAETQYF. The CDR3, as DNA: TGTGCCAGCAGCGCGACTAGCGGGGCAGAGACCCAGTACTTC.

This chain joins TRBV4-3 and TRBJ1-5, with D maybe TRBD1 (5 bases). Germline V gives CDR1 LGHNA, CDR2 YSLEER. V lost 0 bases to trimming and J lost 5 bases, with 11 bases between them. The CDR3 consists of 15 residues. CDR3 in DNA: TGCGCCAGCAGCCAAGATGGGCAGGGCCATCAGCCCCAGCATTTT. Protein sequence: CASSQDGQGHQPQHF.

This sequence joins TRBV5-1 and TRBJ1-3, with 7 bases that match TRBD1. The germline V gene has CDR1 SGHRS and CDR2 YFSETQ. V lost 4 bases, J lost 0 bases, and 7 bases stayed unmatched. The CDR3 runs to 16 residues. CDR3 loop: CASSGDSPLSGNTIYF. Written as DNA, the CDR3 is TGCGCCAGCAGCGGGGACAGTCCCCTCTCTGGAAACACCATATATTTT.

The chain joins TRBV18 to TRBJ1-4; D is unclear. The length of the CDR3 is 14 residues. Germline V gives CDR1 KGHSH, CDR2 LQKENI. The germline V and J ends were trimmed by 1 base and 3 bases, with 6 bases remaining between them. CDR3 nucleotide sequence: TGTGCCAGCTCACCACGTGAGGCTAATGAAAAACTGTTTTTT. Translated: CASSPREANEKLFF.

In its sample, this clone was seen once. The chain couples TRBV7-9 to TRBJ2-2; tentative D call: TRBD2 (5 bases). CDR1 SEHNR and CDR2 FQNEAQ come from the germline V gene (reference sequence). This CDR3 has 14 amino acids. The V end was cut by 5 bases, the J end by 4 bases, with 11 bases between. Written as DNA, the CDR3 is TGTGCCAGCAGCCAAGCGGAAAGCACCGGGGAGCTGTTTTTT. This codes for CASSQAESTGELFF.

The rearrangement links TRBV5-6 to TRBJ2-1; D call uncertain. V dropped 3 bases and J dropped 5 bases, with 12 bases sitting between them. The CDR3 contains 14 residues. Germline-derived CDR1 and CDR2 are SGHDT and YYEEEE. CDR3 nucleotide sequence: TGTGCCAGCAGCTGGGTTGACGGAGACAATGAGCAGTTCTTC. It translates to CASSWVDGDNEQFF.